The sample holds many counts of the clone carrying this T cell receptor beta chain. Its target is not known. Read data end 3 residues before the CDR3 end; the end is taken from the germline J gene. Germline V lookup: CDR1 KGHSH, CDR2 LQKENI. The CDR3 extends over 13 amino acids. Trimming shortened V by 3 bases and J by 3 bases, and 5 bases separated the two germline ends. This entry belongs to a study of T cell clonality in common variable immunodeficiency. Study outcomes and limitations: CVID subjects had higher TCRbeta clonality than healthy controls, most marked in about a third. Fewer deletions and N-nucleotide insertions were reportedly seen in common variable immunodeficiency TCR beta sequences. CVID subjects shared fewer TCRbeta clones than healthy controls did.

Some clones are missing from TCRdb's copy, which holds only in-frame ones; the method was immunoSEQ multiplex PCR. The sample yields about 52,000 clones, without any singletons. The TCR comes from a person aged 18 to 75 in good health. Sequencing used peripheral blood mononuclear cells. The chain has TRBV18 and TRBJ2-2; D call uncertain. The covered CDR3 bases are TGTGCCAGCTCACCTCGGGACACCGGGGAG. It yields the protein CASSPRDTGE. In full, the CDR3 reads CASSPRDTGELFF.